These 6 T cell receptor beta chains were all obtained from the same sample, sequenced in a study of blood T cell repertoires in COVID-19. TCRdb's copy holds only in-frame clones and misses some; the assay was immunoSEQ multiplex PCR. The repertoire consists of about 180,000 clones, with roughly 87% occurring once and the leading ten covering roughly 1.6%. The sequencing sample was made of peripheral blood. The receptors derive from a woman aged 45-60 years with acute or convalescent COVID-19.

This chain links TRBV30 with TRBJ2-5, with D unresolved. Germline loops: CDR1 GTSNPN, CDR2 SVGIG (reference sequence). The CDR3 runs to 11 residues. Trimming cost V 0 bases and J 5 bases, with 4 bases left between them. The CDR3: CAWSVRETQYF. The CDR3 coding sequence is TGTGCCTGGAGTGTACGGGAGACCCAGTACTTC. Using reference TRBV30 and TRBJ2-5 for the parts outside the CDR3, the full variable domain is SQTIHQWPATLVQPVGSPLSLECTVEGTSNPNLYWYRQAAGRGLQLLFYSVGIGQISSEVPQNLSASRPQDRQFILSSKKLLLSDSGFYLCAWSVRETQYFGPGTRLLVL.

V gene TRBV14 combines with J gene TRBJ2-1; 7 positions match TRBD2. The V gene end was trimmed by 1 base and the J gene end by 9 bases; junction bases not matched to a gene: 3. CDR1 and CDR2 from the germline V gene are SGHDN and FVKESK. This CDR3 contains 13 residues. As DNA, the CDR3 is TGTGCCAGCAGCCAAGGACTAGCTGGTGAGCAGTTCTTC. It codes for CASSQGLAGEQFF. Filled out from reference TRBV14 and TRBJ2-1, the complete variable domain reads EAGVTQFPSHSVIEKGQTVTLRCDPISGHDNLYWYRRVMGKEIKFLLHFVKESKQDESGMPNNRFLAERTGGTYSTLKVQPAELEDSGVYFCASSQGLAGEQFFGPGTRLTVL.

The chain couples TRBV12-3 or TRBV12-4 to TRBJ2-5; a weak D match, TRBD2 (5 bases). This CDR3 is 13 amino acids long. Trimming took off 5 bases at V and 8 bases at J, with 15 bases between the two ends. The CDR3 loop is CASSQDSPLTQYF. Here the CDR3 DNA reads TGTGCCAGCAGTCAGGACTCCCCGCTAACCCAGTACTTC.

The chain couples TRBV11-3 to TRBJ1-2, with TRBD1 as a possible D gene (5 bases). CDR3 length: 15 residues. The V end was cut by 1 base, the J end by 4 bases, with 13 bases between. From germline, CDR1 is SGHNT and CDR2 YENEEA. Here the CDR3 DNA reads TGTGCCAGCAGCTTAGGGACCGGGGGGATCTATGGCTACACCTTC. Amino acids: CASSLGTGGIYGYTF.

This clone was observed a few times. This chain connects TRBV30 to TRBJ1-1; maybe TRBD1 (5 bases). This CDR3 has 12 residues. Per the germline V gene, CDR1 is GTSNPN and CDR2 is SVGIG (reference sequence). The V end was cut by 4 bases, the J end by 7 bases, with 13 bases between. In nucleotides, the CDR3 is TGTGCCTGGACCCGCGGGGGTGTTGAAGCTTTCTTT. It is translated as CAWTRGGVEAFF.

The V gene is TRBV3-1 (or the pseudogene TRBV3-2), the J gene TRBJ1-2; D is possibly TRBD1 (5 bases). The germline V gene has CDR1 LGHDT and CDR2 YNNKEL (reference sequence). The germline V and J ends were trimmed by 5 bases and 4 bases, with 20 bases remaining between them. This CDR3 has 16 amino acids. The CDR3 loop is CASSNRQTPRVYGYTF. DNA for the CDR3: TGTGCCAGCAGCAATCGACAGACGCCTAGGGTCTATGGCTACACCTTC.